This T cell receptor beta chain was recorded in a study of blood T cells in healthy people across ages. Note on this clonotype: The antigen is unknown.

Study-wide results and caveats: Comparison with aged donors showed that long-lived donors had more naive CD4+ cells and higher diversity. As age increased, TCR beta diversity per million T cells fell in a roughly linear fashion. It was held that the diversity estimates obtained from one million T cells were underestimates.

Every sample had a minimum of 6 million PBMCs isolated. Primed by a sample-barcoded 5' primer and a J-beta primer mix, a second PCR proceeded for about 6 to 11 cycles. TCRdb re-analysed the 5' RACE reads in MiXCR, keeping a single row per CDR3 protein. The sample consists of more than 650,000 distinct CDR3 sequences, approximately 55% of them appearing once. This CDR3 contains 15 residues. CDR1 and CDR2 from the germline V gene are SGHTA and FQGNSA. Deletions cut 2 bases from V and 5 bases from J, with 13 bases between. The chain couples TRBV7-2 to TRBJ1-5; D not resolved. The sequenced sample was blood. The sequence came from a man older than 75 in good health. The CDR3 loop is CASSLMSGNYQPQHF. As DNA, the CDR3 is TGTGCCAGCAGCTTAATGAGCGGGAACTATCAGCCCCAGCATTTT.